This record concerns one T cell receptor beta chain sequence. This clone's antigen is unknown. One base away there is no much larger clone; base qualities are not given. TCRbeta CDR3 regions were amplified from genomic DNA by means of the immunoSEQ Assay, a bias-controlled multiplex PCR. In the authors' own workflow: The number of nucleated cells in each sample was estimated by amplification of reference gene primers within the assay. Sequence reads were collapsed and filtered to measure the absolute abundance of every unique TCRbeta CDR3 rearrangement. For each sample, productive Simpson clonality was calculated as the square root of Simpson's diversity index over productive rearrangements. TCRdb re-hosts the immuneACCESS table, in-frame sequences only. Its copies lack some clones; in the studies checked, an unresolved V gene accounts for under half of them, and the cause for the rest is not known. V and J calls and clone size are given by that table; D and trimming were obtained from the DNA. The sample profile shows 240,000 or so clones; about four fifths of them were found once. The top ten hold more than 9.5% of the sample.

Each collaborating institution followed its own protocols to collect whole blood in K2EDTA tubes. For TCRbeta analysis, collaborator samples were shipped as frozen whole blood, as isolated PBMCs, or as DNA extracted from either sample type. The germline V gene sets CDR1 to SNHLY and CDR2 to FYNNEI. From the cysteine through the phenylalanine, the CDR3 covers 13 amino acids. Only the CDR3 DNA stays, 39 bases, in frame from base 1. V is shortened by 6 bases, J by 4 bases, and the region joining them spans 10 bases. The data originate from a study of blood T cell repertoires in COVID-19 (TCRdb year 2020). For the study in its entirety: The collaborator samples originated in the United States, Italy and Spain and spanned the acute and convalescent phases of COVID-19. The material from the prospective study consisted of cDNA or gDNA derived from T cells, B-cell-depleted T cells, or PBMCs. Deeply sampled blood TCRbeta repertoires from subjects exposed to, actively infected with, or recovered from COVID-19 were included in the dataset. A freely available public database, intended as a resource for researchers studying the immune response to SARS-CoV-2, is where the repertoires were released. The samples were drawn from the first 160 participants of the ongoing ImmuneRACE study and from 1,254 subjects provided by 6 global collaborators. A de-identified subject ID, COVID-19 status, age in years and sex were almost always included in the sample metadata. Where available, HLA class I and class II types were taken from metadata supplied by the sample provider and were not determined by assay-based typing.

Results the study describes overall, beyond this receptor: How much clinical and demographic metadata was included differed by source and by participant, and the metadata was provided uncurated.

This TCR came from a woman at least 80 years old with acute or convalescent COVID-19. The source material was peripheral blood. This chain is built from TRBV2 and TRBJ2-4; D gene: possibly TRBD1, on 5 matching bases. CDR3 protein: CASRDDRKNIQYF. The nucleotides are TGTGCCAGCAGGGACGACAGAAAAAACATTCAGTACTTC.